The TCR beta chain described here comes from a study of blood T cell repertoires in COVID-19. Across the study: COVID-19 samples from acute and convalescent phases originated in the United States, Italy and Spain. Sample material is recorded as cDNA or gDNA derived from T cells, B-cell-depleted T cells, or PBMCs.

Clinical histories supplied by participants themselves formed the basis of cohort assignment. CDR3 length: 14 residues. The germline V gene has CDR1 LNHNV and CDR2 YYDKDF (reference sequence). The V gene lost 1 base and the J gene lost 0 bases, with 6 bases spanning the gap. The data were produced by immunoSEQ multiplex PCR, yet TCRdb's version contains in-frame clones alone and is incomplete. The data show about 190,000 clones, less than 85% seen once. The clonotype comes from a woman in her thirties who had recovered from COVID-19. The rearrangement joins TRBV15 to TRBJ1-1, with unresolved D. Sequencing was performed on PBMCs or T cells enriched from blood (not recorded which). The CDR3 reads CATSRAGLNTEAFF. The CDR3 coding sequence is TGTGCCACCAGCAGAGCCGGTTTGAACACTGAAGCTTTCTTT.